Presented here are 3 T cell receptor beta chains from one specimen sequenced in a study of human T cells and chemical hapten exposure. Each CDR3 protein gets one entry after TCRdb re-called the RACE reads with MiXCR. Of 300,000 to 350,000 distinct CDR3 sequences detected, under 8% appear once; the ten largest clones hold about 8%. The time point here: patch test 1, 2 weeks after DPC sensitization. The treatment is: therapeutic diphenylcyclopropenone sensitization with weekly scalp DPC. This material consisted of whole blood, taken in connection with sensitization to the hapten diphenylcyclopropenone (DPC). These receptors were taken from a woman under 30 with alopecia areata. Some clones in this sample may be carry-over from other donors' samples.

Concerning this clonotype itself: Mismatch with germline at one junction end may stem from a read error. The chain employs TRBV14 and TRBJ1-2; D unclear. Germline V gene data show CDR1 as SGHDN and CDR2 as FVKESK. This CDR3 has 14 residues. In nucleotides, the CDR3 is TGTGTCAGCAGCCAAGGCCCAGGTGGGAATGGCTACACCTTC. Translation gives CVSSQGPGGNGYTF. Using reference TRBV14 and TRBJ1-2 for the parts outside the CDR3, the full variable domain is EAGVTQFPSHSVIEKGQTVTLRCDPISGHDNLYWYRRVMGKEIKFLLHFVKESKQDESGMPNNRFLAERTGGTYSTLKVQPAELEDSGVYFCVSSQGPGGNGYTFGSGTRLTVV.

The gene calls are TRBV7-2 and TRBJ2-3; TRBD2 aligns across 8 bases. This CDR3 is built from 15 residues. V trimming: 7 bases; J trimming: 4 bases; junction bases outside the gene matches: 10. Germline V CDR1 and CDR2: SGHTA, FQGNSA. CDR3 DNA sequence: TGTGCCAGCACCCCAGGCTCGGGGGGGGCAGATACGCAGTATTTT. It translates to CASTPGSGGADTQYF.

This clonotype was recorded a few times. The J gene is TRBJ1-2, the V gene TRBV14; unclear D gene. V lost 1 base and J 6 bases, leaving 9 bases between the germline ends. Germline assignment: CDR1 SGHDN and CDR2 FVKESK. The CDR3 contains 13 residues. CDR3 in amino acids: CASSQVVLDGYTF. DNA of the CDR3: TGTGCCAGCAGCCAAGTAGTCCTTGATGGCTACACCTTC.